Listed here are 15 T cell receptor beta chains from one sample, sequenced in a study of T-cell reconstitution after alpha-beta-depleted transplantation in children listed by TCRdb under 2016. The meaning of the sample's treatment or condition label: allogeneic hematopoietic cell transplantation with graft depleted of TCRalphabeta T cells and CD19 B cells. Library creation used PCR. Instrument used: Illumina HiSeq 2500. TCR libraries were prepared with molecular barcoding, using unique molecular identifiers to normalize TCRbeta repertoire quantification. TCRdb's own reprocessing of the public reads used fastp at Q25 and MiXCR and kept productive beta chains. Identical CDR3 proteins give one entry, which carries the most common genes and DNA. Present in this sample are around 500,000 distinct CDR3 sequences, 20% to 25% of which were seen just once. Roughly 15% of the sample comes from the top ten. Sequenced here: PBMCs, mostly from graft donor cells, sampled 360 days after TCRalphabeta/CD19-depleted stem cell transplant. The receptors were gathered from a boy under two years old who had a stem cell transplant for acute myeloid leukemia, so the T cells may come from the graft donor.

The CDR3 protein is CASSPLGTSWKETQYF. The CDR3 DNA reads as TGTGCCAGCTCACCACTGGGGACAAGCTGGAAAGAGACCCAGTACTTC. This chain links TRBV18 with TRBJ2-5; a possible D gene is TRBD1 (6 bases). The CDR3 sequence is 16 residues long. Germline V lookup: CDR1 KGHSH, CDR2 LQKENI. V lost 1 base and J lost 3, with 15 bases in between.

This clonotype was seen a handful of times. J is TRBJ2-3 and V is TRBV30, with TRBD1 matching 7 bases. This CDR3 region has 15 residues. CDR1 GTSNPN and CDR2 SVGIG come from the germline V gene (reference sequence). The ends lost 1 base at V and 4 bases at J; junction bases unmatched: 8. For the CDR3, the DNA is TGTGCCTGGAGTGGGGGAAACAGGGGATCAGATACGCAGTATTTT. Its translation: CAWSGGNRGSDTQYF.

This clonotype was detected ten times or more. The CDR3 reads CSVEDGGGSSYNEQFF. The CDR3 bases are TGCAGCGTTGAAGACGGAGGCGGCAGCTCCTACAATGAGCAGTTCTTC. The rearrangement joins TRBV29-1 to TRBJ2-1, with D perhaps matching TRBD2 (5 bases). The CDR3 loop spans 16 amino acids. The V gene lost 0 bases and the J gene lost 0 bases, with 12 bases spanning the gap. Germline-derived CDR1 and CDR2 are SQVTM and ANQGSEA.

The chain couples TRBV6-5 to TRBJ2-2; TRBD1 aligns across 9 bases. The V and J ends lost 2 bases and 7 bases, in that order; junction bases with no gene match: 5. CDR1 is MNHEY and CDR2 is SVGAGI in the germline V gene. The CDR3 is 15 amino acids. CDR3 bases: TGTGCCAGCAGTTACGGGACAGGGAGAGGCGGGGAGCTGTTTTTT. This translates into CASSYGTGRGGELFF.

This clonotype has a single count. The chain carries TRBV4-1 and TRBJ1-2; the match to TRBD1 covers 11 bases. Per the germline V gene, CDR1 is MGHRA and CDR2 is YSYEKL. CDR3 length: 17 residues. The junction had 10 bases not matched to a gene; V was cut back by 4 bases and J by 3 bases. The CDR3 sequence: CASSLNAQGQGDYGYTF. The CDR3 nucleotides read TGCGCCAGCAGCCTCAATGCACAGGGACAGGGGGACTATGGCTACACCTTC.

CDR3 protein: CAITRAGSGAEAFF. DNA of the CDR3: TGTGCCATCACGCGGGCAGGGTCGGGCGCTGAAGCTTTCTTT. The chain is built from TRBV10-3 and TRBJ1-1, with a possible D match to TRBD1 (5 bases). The V gene lost 7 bases and the J gene lost 6 bases, with 18 bases spanning the gap. This CDR3 comprises 14 residues. The germline CDR1 and CDR2 sequences are ENHRY and SYGVKD.

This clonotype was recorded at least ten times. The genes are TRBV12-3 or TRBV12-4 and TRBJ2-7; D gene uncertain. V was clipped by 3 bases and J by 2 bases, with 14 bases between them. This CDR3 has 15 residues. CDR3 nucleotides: TGTGCCAGCAGTTTCACCCAGGCAGCGACCTACGAGCAGTACTTC. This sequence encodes CASSFTQAATYEQYF.

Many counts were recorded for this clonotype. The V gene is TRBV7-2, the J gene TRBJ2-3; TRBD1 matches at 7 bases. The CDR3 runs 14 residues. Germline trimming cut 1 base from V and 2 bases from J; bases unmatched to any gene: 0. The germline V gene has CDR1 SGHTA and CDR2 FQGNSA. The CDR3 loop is CASSLEGATDTQYF. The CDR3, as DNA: TGTGCCAGCAGCTTAGAGGGGGCCACAGATACGCAGTATTTT.

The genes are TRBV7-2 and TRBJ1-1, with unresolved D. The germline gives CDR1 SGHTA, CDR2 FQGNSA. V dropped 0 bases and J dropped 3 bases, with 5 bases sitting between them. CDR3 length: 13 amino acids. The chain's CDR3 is CASSLAYYTEAFF. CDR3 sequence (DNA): TGTGCCAGCAGCTTAGCTTATTACACTGAAGCTTTCTTT. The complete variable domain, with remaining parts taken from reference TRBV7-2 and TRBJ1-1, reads GAGVSQSPSNKVTEKGKDVELRCDPISGHTALYWYRQSLGQGLEFLIYFQGNSAPDKSGLPSDRFSAERTGGSVSTLTIQRTQQEDSAVYLCASSLAYYTEAFFGQGTRLTVV.

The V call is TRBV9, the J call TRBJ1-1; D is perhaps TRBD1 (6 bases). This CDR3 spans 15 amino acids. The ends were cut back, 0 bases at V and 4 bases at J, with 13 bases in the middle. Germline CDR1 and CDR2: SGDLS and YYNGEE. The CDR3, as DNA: TGTGCCAGCAGCGTAGTCCTCGGGGGCGTCACTGAAGCTTTCTTT. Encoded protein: CASSVVLGGVTEAFF.

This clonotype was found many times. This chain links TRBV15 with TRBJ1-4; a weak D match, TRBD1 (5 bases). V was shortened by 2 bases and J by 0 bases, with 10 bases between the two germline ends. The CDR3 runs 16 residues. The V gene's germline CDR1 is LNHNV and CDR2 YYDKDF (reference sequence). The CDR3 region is CATSRRQSSTNEKLFF. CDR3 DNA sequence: TGTGCCACCAGCAGACGACAGTCATCAACTAATGAAAAACTGTTTTTT.

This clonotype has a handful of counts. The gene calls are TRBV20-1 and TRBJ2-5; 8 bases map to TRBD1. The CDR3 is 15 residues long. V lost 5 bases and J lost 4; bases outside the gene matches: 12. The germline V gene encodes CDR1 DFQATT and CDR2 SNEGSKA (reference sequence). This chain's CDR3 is CSAFLLSQGGETQYF. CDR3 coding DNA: TGCAGTGCTTTTCTCCTCTCACAGGGGGGAGAGACCCAGTACTTC.

CDR3: CASSFTGGGGAKNIQYF. CDR3 nucleotides: TGTGCCAGCAGCTTCACAGGGGGCGGTGGAGCCAAAAACATTCAGTACTTC. The chain couples TRBV5-4 to TRBJ2-4, with TRBD1 matching over 9 bases. Germline CDR1 SGHNT, CDR2 YYREEE (reference sequence). Trimming removed 2 bases from V and 0 bases from J; junction bases left unmatched: 6. The CDR3 is 17 amino acids.

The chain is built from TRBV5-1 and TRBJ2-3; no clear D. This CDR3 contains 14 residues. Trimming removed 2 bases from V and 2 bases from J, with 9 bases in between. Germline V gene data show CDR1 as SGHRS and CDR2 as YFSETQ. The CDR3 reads CASSFGSFTDTQYF. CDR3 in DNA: TGCGCCAGCAGCTTTGGAAGCTTCACAGATACGCAGTATTTT. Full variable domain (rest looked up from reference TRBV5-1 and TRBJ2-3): KAGVTQTPRYLIKTRGQQVTLSCSPISGHRSVSWYQQTPGQGLQFLFEYFSETQRNKGNFPGRFSGRQFSNSRSEMNVSTLELGDSALYLCASSFGSFTDTQYFGPGTRLTVL.

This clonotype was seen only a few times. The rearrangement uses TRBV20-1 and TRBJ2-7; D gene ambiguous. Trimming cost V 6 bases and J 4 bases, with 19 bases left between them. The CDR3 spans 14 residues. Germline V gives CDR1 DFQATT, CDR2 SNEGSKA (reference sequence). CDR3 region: CSANSLGKAYEQYF. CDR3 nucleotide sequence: TGCAGTGCCAACAGCCTGGGAAAAGCTTACGAGCAGTACTTC.